Listed below are T cell receptor beta chains from one sample, sequenced in a study of CD8 T cells in ankylosing spondylitis. TCRdb recomputed calls from the 5' RACE reads with MiXCR, one row per CDR3 protein. The sample has around 100,000 distinct CDR3 sequences; about 9% are singletons. The material sequenced was blood, either unsorted or a sorted T cell fraction (not recorded which). These receptors were collected from a male donor with ankylosing spondylitis. Each CDR3 is given with its conserved first and last residue. A D gene is named only where the DNA matches it firmly. Only part of the rows carry a size: once, few, many, or a class if the clone is expanded.

TRBV3-1	few	-	TRBJ2-7	14	CASSLGTAGYEQYF	TGTGCCAGCAGCCTTGGGACTGCTGGCTACGAGCAGTACTTC
TRBV29-1	many	-	TRBJ1-4	11	CSVLGDEKLFF	TGCAGCGTTTTGGGGGACGAAAAACTGTTTTTT
TRBV24-1	few	-	TRBJ1-3	14	CATSDPGSGNTIYF	TGTGCCACCAGTGATCCAGGATCTGGAAACACCATATATTTT
TRBV7-9	many	TRBD1	TRBJ2-3	16	CASSAMTGGATDTQYF	TGTGCCAGCAGCGCTATGACAGGGGGCGCGACAGATACGCAGTATTTT
TRBV25-1	many	-	TRBJ1-3	17	CASSELVGGAAGNTIYF	TGTGCCAGCAGTGAATTGGTCGGGGGGGCCGCTGGAAACACCATATATTTT
TRBV13	many	-	TRBJ2-2	15	CASSPDGLNTGELFF	TGTGCCAGCAGCCCAGACGGTCTCAACACCGGGGAGCTGTTTTTT
TRBV6-2/TRBV6-3	many	-	TRBJ2-3	13	CASSYGGTDTQYF	TGTGCCAGCAGTTACGGAGGCACAGATACGCAGTATTTT
TRBV11-2	many	-	TRBJ2-3	13	CASSAQRTDTQYF	TGTGCCAGCAGCGCGCAGCGCACAGATACGCAGTATTTT
TRBV19	few	-	TRBJ2-3	13	CATSRGSTDTQYF	TGTGCCACTTCTAGGGGGAGCACAGATACGCAGTATTTT
TRBV30	few	-	TRBJ2-7	13	CAWSVVDGTEQYF	TGTGCCTGGAGTGTAGTGGACGGGACCGAGCAGTACTTC
TRBV4-1	-	-	TRBJ1-6	17	CASSQEPVWGRSSPLHF	TGCGCCAGCAGCCAAGAACCGGTGTGGGGCCGGAGTTCACCCCTCCACTTT
TRBV2	-	TRBD2	TRBJ2-3	14	CASTVAGGPDTQYF	TGTGCCAGCACTGTAGCGGGAGGGCCCGATACGCAGTATTTT
TRBV29-1	-	-	TRBJ2-1	14	CGVEDGLLGNEQFF	TGCGGCGTTGAAGATGGTCTATTAGGCAATGAGCAGTTCTTC
TRBV2	many	TRBD1	TRBJ2-3	14	CASSGGQGVDTQYF	TGTGCCAGCAGCGGGGGACAGGGTGTGGATACGCAGTATTTT
TRBV24-1	few	-	TRBJ2-1	12	CATSDFGGEQFF	TGTGCCACCAGTGATTTCGGGGGTGAGCAGTTCTTC
TRBV27	many	-	TRBJ2-1	15	CASSWGIRIHNEQFF	TGTGCCAGCAGTTGGGGAATTCGCATACACAATGAGCAGTTCTTC
TRBV5-1	-	TRBD2	TRBJ2-3	17	CASSHKGTGGPGDTQYF	TGCGCCAGCAGCCATAAGGGGACGGGAGGGCCAGGAGATACGCAGTATTTT
TRBV29-1	many	TRBD2	TRBJ2-1	16	CSVEPSGRTTYNEQFF	TGCAGCGTTGAACCTAGCGGGAGGACTACCTACAATGAGCAGTTCTTC
TRBV12-3/TRBV12-4	many	-	TRBJ2-1	12	CASSLARNEQFF	TGTGCCAGCAGTTTAGCTCGTAATGAGCAGTTCTTC
TRBV12-3/TRBV12-4	few	-	TRBJ2-7	13	CASSLRQIYEQYF	TGTGCCAGCAGTTTGCGACAAATCTACGAGCAGTACTTC
TRBV7-8	many	TRBD2	TRBJ2-1	20	CASSHPGGASGRADYNEQFF	TGTGCCAGCAGCCACCCCGGGGGGGCTAGCGGGAGGGCGGACTACAATGAGCAGTTCTTC
TRBV30	-	-	TRBJ1-1	13	CAWSVTREGEAFF	TGTGCCTGGAGTGTCACCAGGGAAGGGGAAGCTTTCTTT
TRBV29-1	many	-	TRBJ1-1	15	CSPLAGTLPWTEAFF	TGCAGCCCCCTTGCCGGGACCTTACCGTGGACTGAAGCTTTCTTT
TRBV24-1	-	-	TRBJ2-1	13	CATSERGSDEQFF	TGTGCCACCAGTGAGCGGGGCTCAGATGAGCAGTTCTTC
TRBV5-6	many	TRBD2	TRBJ2-1	16	CASSSLLAGVYNEQFF	TGTGCCAGCAGCTCATTACTAGCGGGAGTTTACAATGAGCAGTTCTTC
TRBV29-1	many	-	TRBJ2-1	10	CSAIRAEQFF	TGCAGCGCCATCAGGGCTGAGCAGTTCTTC
TRBV6-1	few	-	TRBJ1-6	15	CASSEDRAPYSPLHF	TGTGCCAGCAGTGAAGACAGGGCACCATATTCACCCCTCCACTTT
TRBV20-1	many	-	TRBJ2-1	13	CSARGGGDNEQFF	TGCAGTGCTAGAGGCGGTGGGGACAATGAGCAGTTCTTC
TRBV7-9	few	TRBD1	TRBJ2-2	16	CASRPIRTGVTGELFF	TGTGCCAGCAGGCCGATCCGGACAGGGGTCACCGGGGAGCTGTTTTTT
TRBV7-9	-	TRBD2	TRBJ2-5	16	CASSLAEAGGAETQYF	TGTGCCAGCAGCTTAGCGGAAGCGGGAGGCGCTGAGACCCAGTACTTC
TRBV5-1	few	-	TRBJ1-2	13	CASSLSLDYGYTF	TGCGCCAGCAGCTTGTCGTTGGACTATGGCTACACCTTC
TRBV27	few	TRBD1	TRBJ2-3	14	CASGDRGRPDTQYF	TGTGCCAGCGGCGACAGGGGGCGGCCAGATACGCAGTATTTT
TRBV9	-	-	TRBJ2-2	17	CASSPGGAFLNTGELFF	TGTGCCAGCAGCCCTGGGGGAGCTTTTTTGAACACCGGGGAGCTGTTTTTT
TRBV7-7	many	TRBD2	TRBJ2-1	17	CASSSTSGRASYNEQFF	TGTGCCAGCAGCTCAACTAGCGGGAGGGCCTCCTACAATGAGCAGTTCTTC
TRBV7-2	many	-	TRBJ2-1	14	CASSLSKSYNEQFF	TGTGCCAGCAGCTTATCCAAGAGCTACAATGAGCAGTTCTTC
TRBV15	few	TRBD2	TRBJ2-7	16	CATSQSRRLAEPKQYF	TGTGCCACCTCCCAGAGTAGAAGACTAGCGGAGCCCAAGCAGTACTTC
TRBV11-2	few	-	TRBJ2-1	15	CASSLEYDSYNEQFF	TGTGCCAGCAGCTTAGAATACGACTCCTACAATGAGCAGTTCTTC
TRBV5-6	-	-	TRBJ2-1	16	CASSFVAHQGWGEQFF	TGTGCCAGCAGCTTTGTCGCGCACCAGGGGTGGGGCGAGCAGTTCTTC
TRBV15	many	-	TRBJ2-5	15	CATSASLGLQETQYF	TGTGCCACCAGCGCTAGCCTGGGACTCCAAGAGACCCAGTACTTC
TRBV10-3	-	-	TRBJ2-3	15	CAISESWGSTDTQYF	TGTGCCATCAGTGAGAGCTGGGGGAGCACAGATACGCAGTATTTT
TRBV14	-	-	TRBJ2-3	18	CASSQRLSLAHGSDTQYF	TGTGCCAGCAGCCAACGGCTATCTCTAGCACACGGTTCAGATACGCAGTATTTT